This entry lists 17 T cell receptor beta chains sequenced from one sample in a study of OX40 agonist ivuxolimab in advanced cancers. Produced via immunoSEQ multiplex PCR; TCRdb's table is partial and in-frame only. The sample consists of under 25,000 clones, around 80% of them appearing once. The input for sequencing was CD4+ or CD8+ T cells sorted from blood, taken in a trial of the OX40 agonist ivuxolimab. These receptors were obtained from an adult with an advanced solid tumor such as melanoma, head and neck, liver or kidney cancer.

The chain couples TRBV7-6 to TRBJ2-7; 8 nucleotides line up with TRBD2. Germline V lookup: CDR1 SGHVS, CDR2 FNYEAQ. The length of the CDR3 is 15 residues. V lost 1 base and J lost 6; bases outside the gene matches: 8. CDR3 in DNA: TGTGCCAGCAGCTTAGAGCGGGAGTGGGGCTCCGAGCAGTACTTC. This encodes CASSLEREWGSEQYF. Full variable domain (outside the CDR3, taken from reference TRBV7-6 and TRBJ2-7): GAGVSQSPRYKVTKRGQDVALRCDPISGHVSLYWYRQALGQGPEFLTYFNYEAQQDKSGLPNDRFSAERPEGSISTLTIQRTEQRDSAMYRCASSLEREWGSEQYFGPGTRLTVT.

This chain connects TRBV7-6 to TRBJ2-5; D call uncertain. Trimming left V 2 bases short and J 2 bases short, with 9 bases between. Germline V gives CDR1 SGHVS, CDR2 FNYEAQ. The CDR3 is made up of 14 amino acids. This chain's CDR3 is CASSLSGYQETQYF. In DNA, the CDR3 is TGTGCCAGCAGCTTATCCGGGTATCAAGAGACCCAGTACTTC.

The CDR3 DNA follows: TGTGCCAGCAGTTTAAGCAGGGTTGGCGAGCAGTACTTC. Residues: CASSLSRVGEQYF. V gene TRBV28 combines with J gene TRBJ2-7; D possibly corresponds to TRBD1 (5 bases). The CDR3 runs to 13 residues. V lost 2 bases and J 6 bases, leaving 11 bases between the germline ends. Germline assignment: CDR1 MDHEN and CDR2 SYDVKM.

The J gene is TRBJ2-1, the V gene TRBV30; a weak D match, TRBD2 (7 bases). The CDR3 totals 14 residues. Germline CDR1 reads GTSNPN; CDR2 reads SVGIG (reference sequence). The V and J ends lost 3 bases and 9 bases respectively, with 18 bases between them. CDR3 protein: CAWRRGRGLGEQFF. CDR3 DNA sequence: TGTGCCTGGAGGAGGGGGAGGGGGTTGGGTGAGCAGTTCTTC. Full variable domain (rest looked up from reference TRBV30 and TRBJ2-1): SQTIHQWPATLVQPVGSPLSLECTVEGTSNPNLYWYRQAAGRGLQLLFYSVGIGQISSEVPQNLSASRPQDRQFILSSKKLLLSDSGFYLCAWRRGRGLGEQFFGPGTRLTVL.

A note on this clone: One end of the junction varies from germline; a read error may be responsible. J is TRBJ2-3 and V is TRBV5-1, with TRBD2 matching 7 bases. Germline values: CDR1 SGHRS, CDR2 YFSETQ. The CDR3 totals 17 residues. The CDR3 protein is CASSLDIPGGSTDAQYF. Here the CDR3 DNA reads TGCGCCAGCAGCTTGGACATTCCGGGAGGAAGTACAGATGCGCAGTATTTT.

The CDR3 is CSVLSGVATEAFF. The CDR3 DNA reads as TGCAGCGTTCTCTCAGGGGTGGCCACTGAAGCTTTCTTT. The chain uses TRBV29-1 and TRBJ1-1, with D possibly TRBD1 on 6 matching bases. The CDR3 has 13 amino acids. Germline lookup yields CDR1 SQVTM and CDR2 ANQGSEA. V lost 5 bases, J lost 4 bases, and 14 bases lay in between.

The chain uses TRBV2 and TRBJ2-3, with D perhaps assigned TRBD1 or TRBD2 (5 bases each). This CDR3 is built from 15 residues. Trimming left V 5 bases short and J 3 bases short, with 15 bases between. Germline V lookup: CDR1 SNHLY, CDR2 FYNNEI. The CDR3, as DNA: TGTGCCAGCAGTAGGGACCCGACCGGGACAGATACGCAGTATTTT. This translates into CASSRDPTGTDTQYF.

In its sample, this clone was seen once. The V and J genes are TRBV15 and TRBJ2-2; D is undetermined. The CDR3 runs to 14 residues. Trimming cost V 8 bases and J 2 bases, with 12 bases left between them. Germline V gene lookup returns CDR1 LNHNV and CDR2 YYDKDF (reference sequence). The CDR3 DNA reads as TGTGCCACCCGTTCCGGAACTAACACCGGGGAGCTGTTTTTT. Its translation: CATRSGTNTGELFF.

The chain has TRBV29-1 and TRBJ2-2; a weak D match, TRBD2 (5 bases). This CDR3 has 13 amino acids. The ends were cut back, 4 bases at V and 3 bases at J, with 9 bases in the middle. Germline assignment: CDR1 SQVTM and CDR2 ANQGSEA. The CDR3 DNA reads as TGCAGCGTTGTAGAGGGATACACCGGGGAGCTGTTTTTT. Protein product: CSVVEGYTGELFF.

This clone was counted a single time. The gene calls are TRBV12-5 and TRBJ2-2; D call uncertain. The V gene lost 6 bases and the J gene lost 6 bases, with 14 bases spanning the gap. CDR1 is LGHNT, CDR2 FRNRAP, per germline. The CDR3 covers 14 residues. The CDR3 DNA reads TGTGCTAGTGGGGCAGGAAACCGACCCGGGGAGCTGTTTTTT. Protein: CASGAGNRPGELFF.

This chain uses TRBV5-1 with TRBJ2-7, with D maybe TRBD2 (6 bases). There are 15 residues in the CDR3. CDR1 and CDR2 (germline): SGHRS, YFSETQ. With 0 bases removed from V and 4 bases from J, the gap between germline ends came to 14 bases. CDR3 sequence reads: CASSLVGGLKYEQYF. The DNA of the CDR3 is TGCGCCAGCAGCTTGGTGGGGGGACTTAAATACGAGCAGTACTTC.

This clone was seen only a few times. The V and J genes are TRBV7-3 and TRBJ1-1; the D is unclear. The germline gives CDR1 SGHTA, CDR2 FQGTGA. This CDR3 has 14 residues. The germline V and J ends were trimmed by 6 bases and 4 bases, with 15 bases remaining between them. The CDR3, as DNA: TGTGCCAGCAGTCCTTTGGGAGGTGGCACTGAAGCTTTCTTT. It yields the protein CASSPLGGGTEAFF.

By sample share, this clone is medium-sized. The chain recombines TRBV4-1 with TRBJ1-1; D gene ambiguous. The ends were cut back, 0 bases at V and 0 bases at J, with 11 bases in the middle. Per germline, CDR1 MGHRA and CDR2 YSYEKL. The CDR3 has 16 residues. In DNA, the CDR3 is TGCGCCAGCAGCCAAGATAACTACAGAATGAACACTGAAGCTTTCTTT. Protein sequence: CASSQDNYRMNTEAFF.

Details on this clone: Distinct nucleotide sequences in the sample also encode this CDR3. This chain uses TRBV7-8 with TRBJ2-7; the D is unclear. The CDR3 contains 12 residues. Germline CDR1 is SGHVS and CDR2 is FQNEAQ. The ends were cut back, 1 base at V and 3 bases at J, with 4 bases in the middle. DNA of the CDR3: TGTGCCAGCAGCTTAGGCCGCTACGAGCAGTACTTC. It encodes CASSLGRYEQYF.

This rearrangement joins TRBV4-1 to TRBJ2-5, with D perhaps matching TRBD2 (6 bases). The V gene lost 4 bases and the J gene lost 5 bases, with 17 bases spanning the gap. The CDR3 sequence is 15 residues long. Germline lookup yields CDR1 MGHRA and CDR2 YSYEKL. CDR3 protein: CASSLGGGGEETQYF. DNA for the CDR3: TGCGCCAGCAGCCTGGGAGGTGGAGGGGAGGAGACCCAGTACTTC.

The chain couples TRBV6-1 to TRBJ1-4; D might be TRBD1 (5 bases). The CDR3 is made up of 12 amino acids. Trimming took 3 bases from V and 8 from J, leaving 7 bases between them. Germline lookup yields CDR1 MNHNS and CDR2 SASEGT. Here the CDR3 DNA reads TGTGCCAGCAGTGACCCAGGGGAAAAACTGTTTTTT. As protein: CASSDPGEKLFF.

CDR3 nucleotides: TGTGCCAGCAGTTTTGAAGGTAGCGGGCGCTACGAGCAGTACTTC. This codes for CASSFEGSGRYEQYF. V usage is TRBV27 and J usage is TRBJ2-7; 7 bases are a match to TRBD2. CDR3 size: 15 residues. Germline V gives CDR1 MNHEY, CDR2 SMNVEV (reference sequence). V shed 3 bases, J shed 3 bases, and the junction held 8 bases outside the gene matches.